Given below is one TCR beta chain in context. Its matching antigen is unknown. The PCR contained 60 Vbeta and 13 Jbeta primers. Profiling relied on immunoSEQ multiplex PCR, and the TCRdb table lists in-frame clones only, not all of them. The sample records some 130,000 clones, about four fifths being singletons. The data originate from a study of cytomegalovirus exposure and HLA in healthy donors. General study findings and limits: CMV serostatus was the only recorded immune exposure for donors.

This TCR was recovered from a male donor in good health and CMV-seronegative. Specimen: PBMCs.

CDR3 protein: CASSASGTSGAKETQYF. In DNA, the CDR3 is TGTGCCAGCAGCGCCTCCGGGACTAGCGGAGCGAAAGAGACCCAGTACTTC. The V gene is TRBV9, the J gene TRBJ2-5, with 11 bases lining up with TRBD2. The J segment lost 3 bases and the V segment lost 3 bases, leaving 10 bases of the junction unmatched. This CDR3 contains 17 residues. The germline CDR1 and CDR2 sequences are SGDLS and YYNGEE.